The 2 T cell receptor beta chains in this list originate from one sample, sequenced in a study of T cell responses to AZD1222 COVID-19 vaccine. Profiling relied on immunoSEQ multiplex PCR, and the TCRdb table lists in-frame clones only, not all of them. The sample lists about 150,000 clones, approximately 90% seen once, with less than 2% in the top ten. The sample in question was peripheral blood, obtained 28 days after the second AZD1222 dose. The receptor set was obtained from an adult who received the AZD1222 COVID-19 vaccine.

This clone was recorded a few times. This rearrangement joins TRBV7-2 to TRBJ1-2; D is unresolved. The germline gives CDR1 SGHTA, CDR2 FQGNSA. V was pared by 5 bases and J by 3 bases, with 19 bases between. CDR3 size: 16 residues. As DNA, the CDR3 is TGTGCCAGCAGCCCCCCGGGAATACCGGGAGACTATGGCTACACCTTC. This sequence encodes CASSPPGIPGDYGYTF.

This chain links TRBV9 with TRBJ1-3; D call uncertain. The V gene lost 0 bases and the J gene lost 4 bases, with 5 bases spanning the gap. The CDR3 totals 13 residues. Germline V gene sequence: CDR1 SGDLS, CDR2 YYNGEE. CDR3 in amino acids: CASSVDYGNTIYF. The CDR3 DNA follows: TGTGCCAGCAGCGTAGACTACGGAAACACCATATATTTT.